This T cell receptor (beta chain) derives from a study of blood T cell repertoires in COVID-19. Looking at the study overall: Some COVID-19 samples were acute and others convalescent; all came from the United States, Italy and Spain. From T cells, B-cell-depleted T cells, or PBMCs came the material, which was cDNA or gDNA.

V gave up 5 bases and J gave up 6 bases; unmatched junction bases: 16. Germline V CDR1 and CDR2: SGHTA, FQGNSA. The CDR3 is 17 residues long. In the authors' workflow: Estimates of nucleated cell counts were drawn from the amplification of reference gene primers. Data came from immunoSEQ multiplex PCR; TCRdb stores just in-frame clones and leaves some out. The D gene and trimming were derived from the DNA, and the V and J assignments and clone size from that table. The repertoire holds over 90,000 clones, with about 90% as singletons. The receptor was derived from a human donor in a cohort sampled during active COVID-19. V is TRBV7-2 and J is TRBJ2-1; 7 bases align to TRBD2. Sample: peripheral blood. This CDR3 is CASSHPTKTSFGNEQFF. The CDR3, as DNA: TGTGCCAGCAGCCACCCGACTAAGACTAGCTTCGGCAATGAGCAGTTCTTC. The variable domain in full, with the rest retrieved from reference TRBV7-2 and TRBJ2-1, is GAGVSQSPSNKVTEKGKDVELRCDPISGHTALYWYRQSLGQGLEFLIYFQGNSAPDKSGLPSDRFSAERTGGSVSTLTIQRTQQEDSAVYLCASSHPTKTSFGNEQFFGPGTRLTVL.